A single sample is the source of the 3 T cell receptor beta chains below, sequenced in a study of T cells after yellow fever vaccination. MiXCR, applied by TCRdb to the 5' RACE reads, yields one record per CDR3 protein. The sample includes some 120,000 distinct CDR3 sequences, approximately 16% of them seen just once. The specimen was CD8+ T cells sorted from PBMCs, collected 5 days after the yellow fever booster vaccination. These receptors were taken from a man aged 18 to 30 who received the YFV17D yellow fever vaccine.

This clonotype was counted only a few times. The J gene is TRBJ1-5, the V gene TRBV7-9; 8 positions agree with TRBD1. V was clipped by 5 bases and J by 2 bases; unmatched bases: 5. Germline CDR1 SEHNR, CDR2 FQNEAQ (reference sequence). This CDR3 comprises 15 residues. CDR3 coding DNA: TGTGCCAGCAGCCCAGGGACAGGTGGCAATCAGCCCCAGCATTTT. Its translation is CASSPGTGGNQPQHF.

This clonotype was seen a handful of times. The chain employs TRBV9 and TRBJ1-2; D is possibly TRBD1 (6 bases). CDR3 length equals 16 residues. The ends were cut back, 3 bases at V and 1 base at J, with 16 bases in the middle. Germline loops: CDR1 SGDLS, CDR2 YYNGEE. The CDR3 spells CASSATGQSYNYGYTF. The DNA for the CDR3 is TGTGCCAGCAGCGCCACTGGACAGTCTTATAACTATGGCTACACCTTC.

The V gene is TRBV12-3 or TRBV12-4, the J gene TRBJ2-3, with 9 bases fitting TRBD1. CDR3 size: 15 residues. V was clipped by 2 bases and J by 4 bases; unmatched bases: 4. CDR3 sequence reads: CASSLSTGGADTQYF. Here the CDR3 DNA reads TGTGCCAGCAGTTTATCGACAGGGGGAGCAGATACGCAGTATTTT.